This TCR beta chain is from a study of T cells after yellow fever vaccination. Regarding the study as a whole: The CD4 and CD8 compartments had a small share of their clonotypes in common. The secondary response was weaker but peaked faster, day 5 versus 15. The booster saw the reappearance of most primary-vaccination clones (approximately 97% CD4, around 88% CD8).

The V end lost 4 bases, the J end lost 5 bases, and 12 bases lay between the germline ends. In germline, CDR1 is SGHVS, CDR2 FQNEAQ. CDR3 length: 14 residues. As regards this clonotype: Its specificity is not known.

TCR cDNA, made by 5'RACE template switching, carried an added universal primer site and UMIs. TCRdb passed the 5' RACE reads through MiXCR, listing each CDR3 protein once. This repertoire shows a few hundred thousand distinct CDR3 sequences, around 17% found once; its top ten account for around 15%. The chain joins TRBV7-8 to TRBJ1-5, with D possibly TRBD1 on 6 matching bases. The receptor was derived from a man aged 18 to 30 who received the YFV17D yellow fever vaccine. Source: PBMCs, taken 4 to 6 days after the first yellow fever vaccination. CDR3: CASSSWGADQPQHF. Here the CDR3 DNA reads TGTGCCAGCAGCTCCTGGGGGGCGGATCAGCCCCAGCATTTT.